The 16 T cell receptor beta chains below all came from one sample that was sequenced in a study of shared clonotypes between healthy human individuals. Data came from immunoSEQ multiplex PCR; TCRdb stores just in-frame clones and leaves some out. The table includes about 360,000 clones, about 70% detected once. The sequenced material came from memory CD4+ T cells sorted from blood. Subset meaning: CD45RA-negative fraction. The source is a man aged 25-45 years in good health.

The rearrangement links TRBV20-1 to TRBJ2-7, with TRBD1 matching 7 bases. V shed 5 bases and J 5 bases; nucleotides not matched to a gene: 3. Germline CDR1 and CDR2: DFQATT and SNEGSKA (reference sequence). The CDR3 has 11 residues. CDR3 nucleotide sequence: TGCAGTGCTGGGGACAGTAACGAGCAGTACTTC. It encodes CSAGDSNEQYF.

The V gene is TRBV7-7, the J gene TRBJ2-6; D ambiguous. Germline V lookup: CDR1 SSHAT, CDR2 FNYEAQ (reference sequence). The CDR3 sequence is 16 residues long. Trimming left V 5 bases short and J 5 bases short, with 16 bases between. CDR3 DNA: TGTGCCAGCAGCCAAAGTCCACAAAGTCGGGCCAACGTCCTGACTTTC. Protein sequence: CASSQSPQSRANVLTF.

The chain has TRBV19 and TRBJ1-2; D call uncertain. V was shortened by 0 bases and J by 9 bases, with 8 bases between the two germline ends. Germline assignment: CDR1 LNHDA and CDR2 SQIVND (reference sequence). CDR3 length: 12 amino acids. CDR3 residues: CASSIDPDSYTF. DNA of the CDR3: TGTGCCAGTAGTATAGATCCGGATAGCTACACCTTC.

This clone was seen only a few times. The chain carries TRBV29-1 and TRBJ1-2; D is uncertain. Trimming removed 6 bases from V and 5 bases from J, with 10 bases in between. The CDR3 spans 11 residues. Germline V gene sequence: CDR1 SQVTM, CDR2 ANQGSEA. The CDR3 here is CSVGGFYGYTF. CDR3 DNA sequence: TGCAGCGTAGGAGGGTTTTATGGCTACACCTTC. The entire variable domain, with the rest obtained from reference TRBV29-1 and TRBJ1-2, is as follows: SAVISQKPSRDICQRGTSLTIQCQVDSQVTMMFWYRQQPGQSLTLIATANQGSEATYESGFVIDKFPISRPNLTFSTLTVSNMSPEDSSIYLCSVGGFYGYTFGSGTRLTVV.

V usage is TRBV4-1 and J usage is TRBJ2-7; D possibly corresponds to TRBD1 (6 bases). The CDR3 runs to 15 residues. The V end was cut by 4 bases, the J end by 4 bases, with 17 bases between. From germline, CDR1 is MGHRA and CDR2 YSYEKL. CDR3 nucleotide sequence: TGCGCCAGCAGCCGGGACCACGAACAGGGATACGAGCAGTACTTC. It is translated as CASSRDHEQGYEQYF.

This clone is a singleton in its sample. A far more abundant clone sits one base away, making this likely a read error. Different DNA sequences within this sample yield the same CDR3. V gene TRBV5-1 combines with J gene TRBJ1-1, with unresolved D. Germline assignment: CDR1 SGHRS and CDR2 YFSETQ. The CDR3 consists of 15 residues. CDR3 sequence reads: CASSSGLASVTEAFF. As DNA, the CDR3 is TGCGCCAGTAGCTCCGGACTGGCCTCAGTCACTGAAGCTTTCTTT.

The chain is built from TRBV2 and TRBJ2-7; D unclear. CDR1 and CDR2 from the germline V gene are SNHLY and FYNNEI. CDR3 size: 13 residues. Trimming pared 7 bases from V and 8 bases from J, leaving 18 bases between. CDR3 nucleotide sequence: TGTGCCAGCACTCCGCCCCAGCGTCCTAAGCAGTACTTC. This encodes CASTPPQRPKQYF.

V is TRBV2 and J is TRBJ2-3; D may be TRBD1 or TRBD2 (5 bases each). This CDR3 has 14 residues. Trimming removed 7 bases from V and 0 bases from J, with 11 bases in between. The germline V gene encodes CDR1 SNHLY and CDR2 FYNNEI. The CDR3 DNA reads as TGTGCCAGCACGGGGCCGTTCAGCACAGATACGCAGTATTTT. It specifies CASTGPFSTDTQYF.

The chain has TRBV5-1 and TRBJ2-4, with D possibly matching TRBD2 (6 bases). CDR3 length: 15 amino acids. V dropped 4 bases and J dropped 0 bases, with 11 bases sitting between them. Germline values: CDR1 SGHRS, CDR2 YFSETQ. For the CDR3, the DNA is TGCGCCAGCAGCACCGGGGGACTAGCCAAAAACATTCAGTACTTC. Protein sequence: CASSTGGLAKNIQYF.

This clone has a single count. The V call is TRBV5-1, the J call TRBJ1-1; D unresolved. CDR3 length: 14 residues. V was clipped by 4 bases and J by 0 bases, with 10 bases between them. Germline CDR1 and CDR2: SGHRS and YFSETQ. The DNA of the CDR3 is TGCGCCAGCAGCGTGGGTGTCATGAACACTGAAGCTTTCTTT. Its protein is CASSVGVMNTEAFF. The complete variable domain, with remaining parts taken from reference TRBV5-1 and TRBJ1-1, reads KAGVTQTPRYLIKTRGQQVTLSCSPISGHRSVSWYQQTPGQGLQFLFEYFSETQRNKGNFPGRFSGRQFSNSRSEMNVSTLELGDSALYLCASSVGVMNTEAFFGQGTRLTVV.

About this clone: The sample holds other DNA sequences that translate to the same CDR3. The rearrangement links TRBV6-6 to TRBJ1-1; perhaps TRBD1 as D (6 bases). Trimming took off 2 bases at V and 3 bases at J, with 7 bases between the two ends. There are 13 residues in the CDR3. From germline, CDR1 is MNHNY and CDR2 SVGAGI (reference sequence). For the CDR3, the DNA is TGTGCCAGCAGTTACAACAGGGACACTGAAGCTTTCTTT. It translates to CASSYNRDTEAFF.

V and J are TRBV6-6 and TRBJ2-1, with D possibly matching TRBD2 (7 bases). This CDR3 spans 13 amino acids. Trimming cost V 5 bases and J 9 bases, with 14 bases left between them. The V gene's germline CDR1 is MNHNY and CDR2 SVGAGI (reference sequence). The CDR3 bases are TGTGCCAGCAGTAAAAAAAGGGGGGGTGAGCAGTTCTTC. Its protein product is CASSKKRGGEQFF.

This rearrangement joins TRBV11-2 to TRBJ2-1; TRBD2 matches at 12 bases. The CDR3 is 15 residues long. Germline loops: CDR1 SGHAT, CDR2 FQNNGV. The ends lost 5 bases at V and 9 bases at J; junction bases unmatched: 8. CDR3 in amino acids: CASSIQLAGGIEQFF. In nucleotides, the CDR3 is TGTGCCAGCAGCATCCAACTAGCGGGAGGTATTGAGCAGTTCTTC.

The chain is built from TRBV19 and TRBJ1-1, with 8 bases lining up with TRBD1. With V trimmed by 11 bases and J by 0 bases, 8 bases remained unmatched. CDR3 length: 14 residues. Germline CDR1 is LNHDA and CDR2 is SQIVND (reference sequence). For the CDR3, the DNA is TGTGCCTGCGACAGGGGACAGATGAACACTGAAGCTTTCTTT. The encoded protein is CACDRGQMNTEAFF.

The CDR3 loop is CASSLDSYGYTF. CDR3 DNA: TGCGCCAGCAGCTTGGACAGCTATGGCTACACCTTC. The chain couples TRBV5-1 to TRBJ1-2; no clear D gene. The CDR3 covers 12 residues. Germline assignment: CDR1 SGHRS and CDR2 YFSETQ. Between the trimmed V and J ends, which lost 0 bases and 4 bases, there was a span of 4 bases.

The chain employs TRBV15 and TRBJ2-5; the D is unclear. CDR1 and CDR2 (germline): LNHNV, YYDKDF (reference sequence). The CDR3 is 14 residues long. V shed 3 bases and J shed 0 bases, with 8 bases lying between them. CDR3 nucleotide sequence: TGTGCCACCAGCAGGAAAGGACACCAAGAGACCCAGTACTTC. Translating it yields CATSRKGHQETQYF.